These 6 T cell receptor beta chains were all obtained from the same sample, sequenced in a study of blood T cells in healthy people across ages. Then a second PCR, running roughly 7 to 12 cycles, was carried out with a sample-barcoded 5' primer and a J-beta primer mix. TCRdb passed the 5' RACE reads through MiXCR, listing each CDR3 protein once. The sample records 650,000 to 1,000,000 distinct CDR3 sequences, around 36% being singletons. The sequencing input was blood. The receptors come from a man aged 18 to 35 in good health.

The V gene is TRBV20-1, the J gene TRBJ1-2; D is unresolved. The CDR3 extends over 10 amino acids. Trimming shortened V by 5 bases and J by 3 bases, and 4 bases separated the two germline ends. CDR1 and CDR2 (germline): DFQATT, SNEGSKA (reference sequence). In nucleotides, the CDR3 is TGCAGTGCTCCTCACTATGGCTACACCTTC. Its translation: CSAPHYGYTF.

This clonotype turned up a few times. The chain uses TRBV4-3 and TRBJ1-2; no definite D call. The CDR3 has 15 amino acids. Germline loops: CDR1 LGHNA, CDR2 YSLEER. V was trimmed by 0 bases and J by 0 bases, leaving 8 bases between them. The DNA for the CDR3 is TGCGCCAGCAGCCAAGATCAGAACCCTAACTATGGCTACACCTTC. This translates into CASSQDQNPNYGYTF.

This clonotype was seen at least ten times. J is TRBJ2-3 and V is TRBV7-2, with D maybe TRBD1 (5 bases). There are 13 residues in the CDR3. Trimming left V 8 bases short and J 4 bases short, with 13 bases between. The germline V gene has CDR1 SGHTA and CDR2 FQGNSA. The CDR3 region is CASCRAAADTQYF. DNA of the CDR3: TGTGCCAGCTGCAGGGCGGCCGCAGATACGCAGTATTTT.

This sequence joins TRBV4-3 and TRBJ2-1; D is perhaps TRBD2 (6 bases). The CDR3 consists of 14 residues. Germline loops: CDR1 LGHNA, CDR2 YSLEER. V lost 0 bases and J lost 9, with 12 bases in between. CDR3 nucleotide sequence: TGCGCCAGCAGCCAAGAGGGGACGGGGGTTGAGCAGTTCTTC. Amino acids: CASSQEGTGVEQFF.

This clonotype was recorded once. One end of the junction fails to match germline, which may point to a read error. The rearrangement uses TRBV7-4 and TRBJ2-1; TRBD2 might be the D (7 bases). Germline V CDR1 and CDR2: SGHVT, SQSDAQ. The CDR3 runs to 15 residues. As DNA, the CDR3 is TGTGCCAGCAGCTTAGTGTGGGGGGGCTTCAATGAGCAGGTCTTC. This encodes CASSLVWGGFNEQVF.

The chain carries TRBV9 and TRBJ1-2; D gene ambiguous. Looked up from germline, CDR1 is SGDLS and CDR2 is YYNGEE. CDR3 length equals 14 residues. V was shortened by 6 bases and J by 8 bases, with 20 bases between the two germline ends. CDR3 loop: CASNARRGVEGYTF. CDR3 nucleotide sequence: TGTGCCAGCAACGCCCGGCGGGGTGTAGAGGGCTACACCTTC.